Below are 23 T cell receptor beta chains sequenced from a single sample in a study of identical twins. TCRdb re-derived calls from the 5' RACE reads in MiXCR, one entry per CDR3 protein. Of just over 500,000 distinct CDR3 sequences in the sample, around 20% were seen once. These data were likewise used in another study, on T cells expressing NK-cell markers.

The specimen was CD4+ T cells sorted from blood. These receptors were taken from a woman aged 18-29 years in good health.

This clonotype has more than one count but fewer than ten. The CDR3 protein is CTTVPTVAGGSYEQYF. As DNA, the CDR3 is TGCACCACCGTTCCCACCGTAGCGGGGGGTTCCTACGAGCAGTACTTC. The chain carries TRBV20-1 and TRBJ2-7, with TRBD2 identical over 10 bases. The length of the CDR3 is 16 residues. Germline V lookup: CDR1 DFQATT, CDR2 SNEGSKA (reference sequence).

This chain links TRBV2 with TRBJ2-3, with 9 bases fitting TRBD2. With V trimmed by 6 bases and J by 2 bases, 15 bases remained unmatched. This CDR3 comprises 18 residues. Germline V gives CDR1 SNHLY, CDR2 FYNNEI. The CDR3 reads CASSGRVDLAGYTDTQYF. The CDR3 coding sequence is TGTGCCAGCAGCGGAAGAGTGGACCTAGCGGGATACACAGATACGCAGTATTTT.

The chain recombines TRBV27 with TRBJ1-2; no clear D. The CDR3 length is 20 residues. Germline V gene data show CDR1 as MNHEY and CDR2 as SMNVEV (reference sequence). V gave up 0 bases and J gave up 2 bases, with 25 bases separating them. The CDR3 region is CASSLSWERRTQLGNYGYTF. CDR3 in DNA: TGTGCCAGCAGTTTATCGTGGGAACGGCGAACGCAGCTGGGGAACTATGGCTACACCTTC.

In this sample, this clonotype turned up many times. The V and J genes are TRBV20-1 and TRBJ2-5, with a weak D call TRBD2 (5 bases). Trimming left V 5 bases short and J 6 bases short, with 16 bases between. Germline V CDR1 and CDR2: DFQATT, SNEGSKA (reference sequence). The CDR3 has 13 amino acids. The CDR3 sequence: CSAHNPGGKTQYF. The CDR3 DNA follows: TGCAGTGCTCATAACCCAGGAGGCAAGACCCAGTACTTC.

V usage is TRBV20-1 and J usage is TRBJ2-3, with 8 bases lining up with TRBD2. The CDR3 sequence is 14 residues long. V lost 5 bases, J lost 3 bases, and 7 bases stayed unmatched. The germline gives CDR1 DFQATT, CDR2 SNEGSKA (reference sequence). Here the CDR3 reads CSAGPGLGTDTQYF. DNA of the CDR3: TGCAGTGCTGGACCGGGACTAGGGACAGATACGCAGTATTTT.

CDR3 in amino acids: CASSSMTGSLGNEKLFF. CDR3 in DNA: TGTGCCAGCTCATCGATGACAGGTTCTCTTGGGAATGAAAAACTGTTTTTT. The chain is built from TRBV18 and TRBJ1-4, with D maybe TRBD1 (6 bases). Germline V gene data show CDR1 as KGHSH and CDR2 as LQKENI. Trimming removed 5 bases at V and 5 bases at J, with 21 bases between. The CDR3 is made up of 17 amino acids.

This clonotype was seen a few times. CDR3 in amino acids: CASSSQGRSYEQYF. In nucleotides, the CDR3 is TGTGCCAGCAGTTCGCAGGGGAGGTCCTACGAGCAGTACTTC. This chain joins TRBV7-9 and TRBJ2-7; D could derive from TRBD1 or TRBD2 (6 bases each). Per germline, CDR1 SEHNR and CDR2 FQNEAQ (reference sequence). This CDR3 has 14 residues. The V end lost 6 bases, the J end lost 1 base, and 13 bases lay between the germline ends. Together with reference TRBV7-9 and TRBJ2-7, the CDR3 gives the full variable domain: DTGVSQNPRHKITKRGQNVTFRCDPISEHNRLYWYRQTLGQGPEFLTYFQNEAQLEKSRLLSDRFSAERPKGSFSTLEIQRTEQGDSAMYLCASSSQGRSYEQYFGPGTRLTVT.

This sequence joins TRBV5-1 and TRBJ2-1; 7 bases line up with TRBD2. This CDR3 has 15 amino acids. V trimming: 6 bases; J trimming: 4 bases; junction bases outside the gene matches: 10. CDR1 is SGHRS and CDR2 is YFSETQ in the germline V gene. The CDR3 reads CASTDLAGPYNEQFF. Written as DNA, the CDR3 is TGCGCCAGCACCGATTTAGCGGGTCCATACAATGAGCAGTTCTTC.

The genes are TRBV5-1 and TRBJ2-3; 10 bases line up with TRBD1. Trimming removed 4 bases from V and 0 bases from J; junction bases left unmatched: 11. The CDR3 extends over 18 amino acids. Germline V gene sequence: CDR1 SGHRS, CDR2 YFSETQ. The CDR3 coding sequence is TGCGCCAGCAGCCCGGACAGGGGGGCCCAACCTAGCACAGATACGCAGTATTTT. Its translation: CASSPDRGAQPSTDTQYF.

This chain connects TRBV15 to TRBJ2-3; TRBD1 aligns across 11 bases. Looked up from germline, CDR1 is LNHNV and CDR2 is YYDKDF (reference sequence). J lost 2 bases, V lost 1 base, and 2 bases had no gene match. The CDR3 covers 16 residues. CDR3 in amino acids: CATSRGDRGSTDTQYF. Here the CDR3 DNA reads TGTGCCACCAGCAGAGGGGACAGGGGGTCCACAGATACGCAGTATTTT.

The chain is built from TRBV4-3 and TRBJ2-2; 7 nucleotides agree with TRBD1. CDR3 length equals 15 residues. The J segment lost 4 bases and the V segment lost 3 bases, leaving 5 bases of the junction unmatched. Germline CDR1 is LGHNA and CDR2 is YSLEER. The CDR3 is CASSQQYRGTGELFF. CDR3 bases: TGCGCCAGCAGCCAGCAATACAGGGGCACCGGGGAGCTGTTTTTT.

In this sample, this clonotype turned up a few times. This chain uses TRBV7-2 with TRBJ2-5; D may be TRBD2 (6 bases). The CDR3 is made up of 15 amino acids. Trimming took off 3 bases at V and 4 bases at J, with 15 bases between the two ends. In germline, CDR1 is SGHTA, CDR2 FQGNSA. The CDR3: CASSLGLPAGETQYF. CDR3 coding DNA: TGTGCCAGCAGCTTGGGACTGCCCGCGGGAGAGACCCAGTACTTC.

This clonotype showed up many times. This chain joins TRBV12-3 or TRBV12-4 and TRBJ1-1; D perhaps matches TRBD1 (6 bases). The CDR3 totals 14 residues. V shed 6 bases and J shed 3 bases, with 14 bases lying between them. In nucleotides, the CDR3 is TGTGCCAGCAGCCAGAGGGGGGTGGACACTGAAGCTTTCTTT. Protein product: CASSQRGVDTEAFF.

The genes are TRBV6-2 or TRBV6-3 and TRBJ1-1, with 8 bases identical to TRBD1. This CDR3 contains 17 residues. Germline CDR1 reads MNHEY; CDR2 reads SVGEGT. Trimming at V came to 0 bases and at J to 0 bases, leaving 6 bases not matched to a gene. This CDR3 is CASSYSQGESLNTEAFF. The DNA for the CDR3 is TGTGCCAGCAGTTACTCACAGGGGGAGAGTCTGAACACTGAAGCTTTCTTT.

This clonotype turned up a few times. CDR3 DNA: TGTGCCATCAGTGAGTCCCAGCGGGGGTTCGAGGATGAGCAGTTCTTC. This translates into CAISESQRGFEDEQFF. The chain has TRBV10-3 and TRBJ2-1, with 8 bases fitting TRBD2. The CDR3 totals 16 residues. The ends lost 0 bases at V and 8 bases at J; junction bases unmatched: 9. Germline loops: CDR1 ENHRY, CDR2 SYGVKD.

This clonotype was observed at least ten times. The chain links TRBV10-3 to TRBJ2-1; perhaps D is TRBD1 or TRBD2 (5 bases each). The CDR3 has 16 residues. From germline, CDR1 is ENHRY and CDR2 SYGVKD. The ends were cut back, 3 bases at V and 0 bases at J, with 12 bases in the middle. CDR3 sequence (DNA): TGTGCCATCAGTGACCTACTAGACAGCTCCTACAATGAGCAGTTCTTC. This encodes CAISDLLDSSYNEQFF.

This clonotype was seen a handful of times. The chain recombines TRBV12-3 or TRBV12-4 with TRBJ1-1; no clear D gene. The CDR3 length is 13 residues. Trimming pared 4 bases from V and 1 base from J, leaving 7 bases between. This CDR3 is CASSSVQNTEAFF. As DNA, the CDR3 is TGTGCCAGCAGTTCCGTGCAGAACACTGAAGCTTTCTTT.

V usage is TRBV7-2 and J usage is TRBJ2-3; tentatively, D is TRBD2 (7 bases). Looked up from germline, CDR1 is SGHTA and CDR2 is FQGNSA. CDR3 size: 13 residues. Deletions cut 4 bases from V and 8 bases from J, with 13 bases between. CDR3 DNA sequence: TGTGCCAGCAGCTCCCCAGGGGAGGGTACGCAGTATTTT. Translation gives CASSSPGEGTQYF. The entire variable domain, with the rest obtained from reference TRBV7-2 and TRBJ2-3, is as follows: GAGVSQSPSNKVTEKGKDVELRCDPISGHTALYWYRQSLGQGLEFLIYFQGNSAPDKSGLPSDRFSAERTGGSVSTLTIQRTQQEDSAVYLCASSSPGEGTQYFGPGTRLTVL.

The chain has TRBV5-5 and TRBJ2-3, with TRBD1 matching 7 bases. Germline V gene data show CDR1 as SGHKS and CDR2 as YYEKEE (reference sequence). The V gene end was trimmed by 5 bases and the J gene end by 7 bases; junction bases not matched to a gene: 7. CDR3 length: 13 residues. The CDR3 is CASRRTGANTQYF. The DNA for the CDR3 is TGTGCCAGCAGGAGGACAGGAGCTAATACGCAGTATTTT.

This clonotype was seen only a few times. The chain combines TRBV20-1 with TRBJ2-2, with D possibly being TRBD2 (7 bases). Germline CDR1 and CDR2: DFQATT and SNEGSKA (reference sequence). The V end lost 5 bases, the J end lost 5 bases, and 21 bases lay between the germline ends. This CDR3 region has 16 residues. This CDR3 is CSARKGGGVRTGELFF. In nucleotides, the CDR3 is TGCAGTGCTCGCAAAGGGGGGGGAGTGCGGACCGGGGAGCTGTTTTTT.

The V gene is TRBV20-1, the J gene TRBJ2-5; no clear D. The CDR3 consists of 14 residues. Germline loops: CDR1 DFQATT, CDR2 SNEGSKA (reference sequence). V was cut by 0 bases and J by 2 bases, with 10 bases left in between. Here the CDR3 reads CSARDWVHQETQYF. In DNA, the CDR3 is TGCAGTGCTAGAGATTGGGTACATCAAGAGACCCAGTACTTC.

V and J are TRBV20-1 and TRBJ1-2, with TRBD1 identical over 9 bases. The CDR3 consists of 14 residues. Germline CDR1 DFQATT, CDR2 SNEGSKA (reference sequence). J lost 5 bases, V lost 4 bases, and 8 bases had no gene match. CDR3 nucleotides: TGCAGTGCTAACCTGGGGACAGGGAGGTATGGCTACACCTTC. Residues: CSANLGTGRYGYTF.

The gene calls are TRBV20-1 and TRBJ1-1; D gene uncertain. The CDR3 extends over 12 amino acids. CDR1 DFQATT and CDR2 SNEGSKA come from the germline V gene (reference sequence). V dropped 5 bases and J dropped 3 bases, with 10 bases sitting between them. The CDR3 DNA is TGCAGTGCTGCTCAACGGGACACTGAAGCTTTCTTT. The encoded protein is CSAAQRDTEAFF.